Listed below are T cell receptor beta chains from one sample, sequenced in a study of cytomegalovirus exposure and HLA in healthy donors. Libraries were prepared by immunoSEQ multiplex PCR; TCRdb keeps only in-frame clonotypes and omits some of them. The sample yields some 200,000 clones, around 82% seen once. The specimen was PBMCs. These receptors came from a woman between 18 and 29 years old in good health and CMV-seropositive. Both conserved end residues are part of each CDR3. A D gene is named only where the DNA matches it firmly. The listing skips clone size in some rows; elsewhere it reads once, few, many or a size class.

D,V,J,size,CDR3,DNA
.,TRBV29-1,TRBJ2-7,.,CSAVGQGYEQYF,TGCAGCGCCGTCGGGCAGGGCTACGAGCAGTACTTC
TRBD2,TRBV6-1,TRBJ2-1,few,CASRELAGGPNEQFF,TGTGCCAGCAGGGAACTAGCGGGGGGGCCTAATGAGCAGTTCTTC
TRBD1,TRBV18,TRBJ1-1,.,CASSLNPGTVEAFF,TGTGCCAGCTCACTCAACCCTGGGACAGTTGAAGCTTTCTTT
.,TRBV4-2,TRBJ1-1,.,CASSQDRVDTEAFF,TGTGCCAGCAGCCAAGATCGGGTGGACACTGAAGCTTTCTTT
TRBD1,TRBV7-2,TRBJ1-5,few,CASSPGTGVNQPQHF,TGTGCCAGCAGCCCCGGGACAGGAGTTAATCAGCCCCAGCATTTT
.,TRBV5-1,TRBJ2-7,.,CASTRESSYEQYF,TGCGCCAGTACCCGGGAGAGCTCCTACGAGCAGTACTTC
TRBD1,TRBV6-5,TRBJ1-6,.,CASTQGAFNSPLHF,TGTGCCAGCACCCAGGGGGCTTTTAATTCACCCCTCCACTTT
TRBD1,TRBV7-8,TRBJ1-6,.,CASRLQGARGVGSPLHF,TGTGCCAGCAGATTGCAGGGGGCGCGGGGAGTGGGTTCACCCCTCCACTTT
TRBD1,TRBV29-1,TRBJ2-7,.,CSVVVQGVYEQYF,TGCAGCGTTGTCGTACAGGGGGTCTACGAGCAGTACTTC
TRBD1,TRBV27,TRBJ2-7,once,CASSYMQGARPYEQYF,TGTGCCAGCAGTTACATGCAGGGGGCGCGCCCCTACGAGCAGTACTTC
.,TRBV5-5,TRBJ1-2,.,CASTDLGGNYGYTF,TGTGCCAGCACCGATCTGGGCGGGAACTATGGCTACACCTTC
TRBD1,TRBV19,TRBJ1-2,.,CASSRTGGYGYTF,TGTGCCAGTAGTAGGACAGGGGGCTATGGCTACACCTTC
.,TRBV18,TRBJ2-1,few,CASSLVGVGENEQFF,TGTGCCAGCTCACTAGTCGGGGTCGGGGAGAATGAGCAGTTCTTC
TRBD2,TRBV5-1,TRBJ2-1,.,CASSLNPGTSGGQFF,TGCGCCAGCAGCTTGAACCCAGGGACTAGCGGAGGTCAGTTCTTC
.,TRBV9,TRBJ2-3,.,CASSVGEPGTDTQYF,TGTGCCAGCAGCGTAGGGGAGCCCGGCACAGATACGCAGTATTTT
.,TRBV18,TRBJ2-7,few,CASSPPTPANEQYF,TGTGCCAGCTCACCACCAACGCCCGCTAACGAGCAGTACTTC
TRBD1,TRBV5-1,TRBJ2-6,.,CASSSQGAGANVLTF,TGCGCCAGCAGTTCTCAGGGGGCTGGGGCCAACGTCCTGACTTTC
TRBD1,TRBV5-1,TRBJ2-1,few,CASSRQGREQFF,TGCGCCAGCAGCAGACAGGGCAGGGAGCAGTTCTTC
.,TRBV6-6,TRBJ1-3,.,CASTYHSGNTIYF,TGTGCCAGTACCTACCACTCTGGAAACACCATATATTTT
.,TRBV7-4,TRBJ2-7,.,CASSLAQDSFLYEQYF,TGTGCCAGCAGCTTAGCGCAGGATTCCTTTTTATACGAGCAGTACTTC
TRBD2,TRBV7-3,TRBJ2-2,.,CASSLLAGDTGELFF,TGTGCCAGCAGCTTACTAGCGGGGGACACCGGGGAGCTGTTTTTT
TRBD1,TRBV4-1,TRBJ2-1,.,CASSQGLLGGRVNEQFF,TGCGCCAGCAGCCAAGGCCTGCTAGGGGGCCGGGTAAATGAGCAGTTCTTC
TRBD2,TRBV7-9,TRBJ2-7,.,CASSSTSGGASPYEQYF,TGTGCCAGCAGCTCGACTAGCGGGGGGGCAAGTCCCTACGAGCAGTACTTC
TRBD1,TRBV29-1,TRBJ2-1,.,CSVDGSGQGTMNEQFF,TGCAGCGTTGATGGGTCCGGACAGGGAACCATGAATGAGCAGTTCTTC
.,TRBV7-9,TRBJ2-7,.,CASNWMEGGEQYF,TGTGCCAGCAACTGGATGGAGGGAGGCGAGCAGTACTTC
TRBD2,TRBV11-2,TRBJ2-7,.,CASSSGRGKANYEQYF,TGTGCCAGCAGCTCTGGGCGGGGGAAGGCAAACTACGAGCAGTACTTC
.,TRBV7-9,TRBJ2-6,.,CASSSTRKDSSGANVLTF,TGTGCCAGCAGCTCGACAAGAAAAGACAGCTCTGGGGCCAACGTCCTGACTTTC
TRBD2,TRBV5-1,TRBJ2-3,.,CASSLGVTAGKTDTQYF,TGCGCCAGCAGCTTGGGGGTTACAGCGGGGAAGACAGATACGCAGTATTTT
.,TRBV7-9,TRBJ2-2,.,CASSFGGGAPNTGELFF,TGTGCCAGCAGCTTTGGTGGAGGGGCCCCGAACACCGGGGAGCTGTTTTTT
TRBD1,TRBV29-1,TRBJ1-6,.,CSALLTGGSPLHF,TGCAGCGCCCTCCTTACAGGGGGATCACCCCTCCACTTT
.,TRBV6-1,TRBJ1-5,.,CASSEAPQGLSAEPQHF,TGTGCCAGCAGTGAAGCACCGCAGGGTCTCTCGGCGGAGCCCCAGCATTTT
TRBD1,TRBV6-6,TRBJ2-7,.,CASSQLEGAFYEQYF,TGTGCCAGCAGCCAGCTTGAGGGGGCGTTCTACGAGCAGTACTTC
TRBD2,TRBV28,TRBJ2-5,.,CASPTRGGRETQYF,TGTGCCAGCCCAACACGGGGGGGCCGGGAGACCCAGTACTTC
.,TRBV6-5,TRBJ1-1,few,CASSPGSLNTEAFF,TGTGCCAGCAGTCCAGGTTCCTTGAACACTGAAGCTTTCTTT
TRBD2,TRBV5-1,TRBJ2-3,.,CASSFTPLAGGGSDTQYF,TGCGCCAGCAGCTTTACACCGCTAGCGGGGGGTGGGTCAGATACGCAGTATTTT
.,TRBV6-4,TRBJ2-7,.,CASSDSEAAGAYEQYF,TGTGCCAGCAGTGACTCCGAAGCGGCAGGGGCCTACGAGCAGTACTTC
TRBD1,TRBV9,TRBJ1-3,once,CASSALGQGIGTIYF,TGTGCCAGCAGCGCCCTGGGACAGGGGATCGGCACCATATATTTT
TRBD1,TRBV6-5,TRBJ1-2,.,CASRRPGQGSYGYTF,TGTGCCAGCAGACGGCCGGGACAGGGTAGCTATGGCTACACCTTC
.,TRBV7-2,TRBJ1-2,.,CASSSTGINYGYTF,TGTGCCAGCTCCTCTACGGGGATCAACTATGGCTACACCTTC
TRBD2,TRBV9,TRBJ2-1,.,CASSPDPRGGFNEQFF,TGTGCCAGCAGCCCAGACCCCCGGGGGGGGTTTAATGAGCAGTTCTTC
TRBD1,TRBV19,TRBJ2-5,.,CASSIDTGGETQYF,TGTGCCAGTAGTATAGATACAGGGGGAGAGACCCAGTACTTC